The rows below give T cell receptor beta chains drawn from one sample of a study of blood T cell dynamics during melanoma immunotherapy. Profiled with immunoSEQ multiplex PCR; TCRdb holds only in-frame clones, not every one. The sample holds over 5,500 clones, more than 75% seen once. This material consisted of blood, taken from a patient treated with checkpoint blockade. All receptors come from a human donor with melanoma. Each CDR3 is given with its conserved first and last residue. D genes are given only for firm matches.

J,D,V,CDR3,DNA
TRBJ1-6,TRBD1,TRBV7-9,CASSLDSQGDSPLHF,TGTGCCAGCAGCTTAGACTCTCAGGGGGATTCACCCCTCCACTTT
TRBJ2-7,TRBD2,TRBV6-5,CASSYSTSGLEQYF,TGTGCCAGCAGTTATTCGACTAGCGGGCTTGAGCAGTACTTC
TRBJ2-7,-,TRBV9,CASSVGDGREQYF,TGTGCCAGCAGCGTAGGAGATGGCAGAGAGCAGTACTTC
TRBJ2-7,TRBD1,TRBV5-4,CASSRRDRVGEQYF,TGTGCCAGCAGCCGGAGGGACAGGGTGGGCGAGCAGTACTTC
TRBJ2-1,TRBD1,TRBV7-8,CASSLGQGPLNEQFF,TGTGCCAGCAGCTTAGGACAGGGGCCCCTCAATGAGCAGTTCTTC
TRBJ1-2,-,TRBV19,CASSIMDGYGYTF,TGTGCCAGTAGTATTATGGACGGCTATGGCTACACCTTC
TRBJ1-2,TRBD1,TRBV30,CAWSRDRPRGYTF,TGTGCCTGGAGTCGGGACAGGCCCCGGGGCTACACCTTC
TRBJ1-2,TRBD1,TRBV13,CASSARDRGNLHGYTF,TGTGCCAGCAGCGCAAGGGACAGGGGGAATCTGCATGGCTACACCTTC
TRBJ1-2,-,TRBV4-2,CASSQTQGVSYGYTF,TGTGCCAGCAGCCAAACACAGGGAGTTAGCTATGGCTACACCTTC
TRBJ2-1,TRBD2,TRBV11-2,CASSLLAGVYNEQFF,TGTGCCAGCAGCCTGCTAGCGGGGGTATACAATGAGCAGTTCTTC
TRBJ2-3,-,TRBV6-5,CASSYSAGNTDTQYF,TGTGCCAGCAGTTACTCTGCAGGAAACACAGATACGCAGTATTTT
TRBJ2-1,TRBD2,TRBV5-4,CASSLVAGENNEQFF,TGTGCCAGCAGCTTGGTAGCGGGGGAGAACAATGAGCAGTTCTTC
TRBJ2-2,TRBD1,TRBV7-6,CASSPGQGGTGELFF,TGTGCCAGCAGCCCGGGACAGGGGGGCACCGGGGAGCTGTTTTTT
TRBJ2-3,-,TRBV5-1,CASKGAGSSTDTQYF,TGCGCCAGCAAAGGGGCGGGTTCTAGCACAGATACGCAGTATTTT
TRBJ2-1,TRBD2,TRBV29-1,CSVDNSGDSYNEQFF,TGCAGCGTAGACAATAGCGGGGACTCCTACAATGAGCAGTTCTTC